This T cell receptor beta chain was documented in a study of T cell responses to AZD1222 COVID-19 vaccine. Study results and caveats: CD4 TCRs linked to vaccination spanned spike, dominating at 160-218 and 743-854.

This table comes from immunoSEQ multiplex PCR, and its TCRdb copy is limited to in-frame clones, with some not included. The profile covers some 130,000 clones, with 92% appearing a single time and more than 3% taken by the ten largest. A note on this clone: Its specificity is unknown. Additional DNA sequences in this sample encode the identical CDR3.

V was cut by 2 bases and J by 8 bases, with 4 bases left in between. Germline assignment: CDR1 LNHDA and CDR2 SQIVND (reference sequence). The CDR3 has 11 residues. J is TRBJ2-1 and V is TRBV19; D gene uncertain. The source is an adult who received the AZD1222 COVID-19 vaccine. Sequences were derived from peripheral blood, sampled 28 days after the second AZD1222 dose. Written as DNA, the CDR3 is TGTGCCAGTAGTATAAGGGATGAGCAGTTCTTC. Protein sequence: CASSIRDEQFF.